The 11 T cell receptor beta chains below all came from one sample that was sequenced in a study of human T cells and chemical hapten exposure. TCRdb reanalysed the RACE reads using MiXCR and keeps one entry per CDR3 protein. The data contain some 350,000 distinct CDR3 sequences, around 7% of them singletons. The time point is: patch test 1, 2 weeks after DPC sensitization. Treatment: therapeutic diphenylcyclopropenone sensitization with weekly scalp DPC. Sequences were derived from whole blood, sampled in connection with sensitization to the hapten diphenylcyclopropenone (DPC). These receptors originate from a woman aged 18-35 years with alopecia areata. Some clones in this sample may be carry-over from other donors' samples.

This clonotype was recorded many times. The chain uses TRBV20-1 and TRBJ2-7; possible D gene TRBD1, 6 bases. From germline, CDR1 is DFQATT and CDR2 SNEGSKA (reference sequence). This CDR3 spans 15 amino acids. The V gene lost 1 base and the J gene lost 3 bases, with 16 bases spanning the gap. CDR3 protein: CSARAPGQRIYEQYF. The CDR3, as DNA: TGCAGTGCTAGAGCCCCCGGACAGCGGATCTACGAGCAGTACTTC.

This clonotype was picked up a small number of times. The chain uses TRBV5-4 and TRBJ2-3, with TRBD2 matching 7 bases. The CDR3 runs to 17 residues. CDR1 and CDR2 (germline): SGHNT, YYREEE (reference sequence). The trim removed 0 bases at V and 0 bases at J, leaving 7 bases unmatched. The DNA for the CDR3 is TGTGCCAGCAGCTTGGGGGCGGGACTACCTAGCACAGATACGCAGTATTTT. Its translation is CASSLGAGLPSTDTQYF.

This clonotype was observed a handful of times. This chain joins TRBV6-1 and TRBJ2-1; D call uncertain. Trimming cost V 1 base and J 0 bases, with 10 bases left between them. The CDR3 covers 16 residues. Germline V gene lookup returns CDR1 MNHNS and CDR2 SASEGT. CDR3 sequence: CASSEGRWSSYNEQFF. The CDR3 DNA is TGTGCCAGCAGTGAAGGACGGTGGAGCTCCTACAATGAGCAGTTCTTC.

This CDR3 is CAISQGSEQYF. The DNA of the CDR3 is TGTGCCATCAGTCAGGGTTCCGAGCAGTACTTC. The chain couples TRBV10-3 to TRBJ2-7, with D maybe TRBD1 (5 bases). Trimming stripped 5 bases from V and 6 bases from J, with 8 bases between. The CDR3 totals 11 residues. Germline V lookup: CDR1 ENHRY, CDR2 SYGVKD.

This clonotype was detected ten times or more. This chain's CDR3 is CASSSALTGANVLTF. CDR3 DNA: TGTGCCAGCAGTTCCGCTCTGACAGGTGCCAACGTCCTGACTTTC. V and J are TRBV12-3 or TRBV12-4 and TRBJ2-6; the D gene is possibly TRBD1 (6 bases). Trimming left V 4 bases short and J 7 bases short, with 14 bases between. CDR3 length equals 15 residues.

V gene TRBV6-5 combines with J gene TRBJ1-1, with D possibly matching TRBD1 (6 bases). V was cut by 6 bases and J by 4 bases, with 15 bases left in between. CDR1 is MNHEY, CDR2 SVGAGI, per germline. CDR3 length: 14 amino acids. Written as DNA, the CDR3 is TGTGCCAGCAGCTTACTCGGACAGCCCACTGAAGCTTTCTTT. The encoded protein is CASSLLGQPTEAFF.

In its sample, this clonotype was seen many times. V is TRBV5-5 and J is TRBJ1-1, with 8 positions matching TRBD1. The CDR3 extends over 13 amino acids. Germline assignment: CDR1 SGHKS and CDR2 YYEKEE (reference sequence). V dropped 3 bases and J dropped 5; count of bases not matched to a gene: 3. The DNA of the CDR3 is TGTGCCAGCAGCTCCAGGACAGGGACTGAAGCTTTCTTT. The encoded protein is CASSSRTGTEAFF.

The chain combines TRBV20-1 with TRBJ1-5; no clear D. The CDR3 is 13 amino acids. In germline, CDR1 is DFQATT, CDR2 SNEGSKA (reference sequence). V dropped 6 bases and J dropped 4 bases, with 13 bases sitting between them. For the CDR3, the DNA is TGCAGTGCCCTCCGTATGACTAATCAGCCCCAGCATTTT. Residues: CSALRMTNQPQHF.

Only a few counts were recorded for this clonotype. J is TRBJ1-2 and V is TRBV14; D gene unclear. CDR3 length: 14 amino acids. Germline CDR1 SGHDN, CDR2 FVKESK. The ends were cut back, 2 bases at V and 5 bases at J, with 12 bases in the middle. CDR3 region: CASSQLLLGYGYTF. The CDR3 DNA is TGTGCCAGCAGCCAACTGTTACTAGGGTATGGCTACACCTTC.

The chain's CDR3 is CASRKFYGGGAYEQYF. The DNA of the CDR3 is TGTGCCAGCAGAAAATTCTACGGGGGGGGAGCCTACGAGCAGTACTTC. The J gene is TRBJ2-7, the V gene TRBV6-2 or TRBV6-3; 8 nucleotides align to TRBD2. V gave up 6 bases and J gave up 2 bases; unmatched junction bases: 12. The CDR3 sequence is 16 residues long. The germline CDR1 and CDR2 sequences are MNHEY and SVGEGT.

This clonotype was detected only a few times. The genes are TRBV6-4 and TRBJ2-5, with D perhaps matching TRBD2 (6 bases). Germline assignment: CDR1 MRHNA and CDR2 SNTAGT. The length of the CDR3 is 15 residues. V lost 0 bases to trimming and J lost 2 bases, with 10 bases between them. The CDR3 coding sequence is TGTGCCAGCAGTGACTCGGCGGGGTCGCAAGAGACCCAGTACTTC. Translation gives CASSDSAGSQETQYF.